This T cell receptor beta chain was observed in a study of blood T cell repertoires in COVID-19. Study-wide background: T cells, B-cell-depleted T cells, or PBMCs provided the cDNA or gDNA that served as material.

The length of the CDR3 is 16 residues. V was pared by 0 bases and J by 0 bases, with 10 bases between. The germline V gene encodes CDR1 MRHNA and CDR2 SNTAGT. Here immunoSEQ multiplex PCR was the method, and the copy in TCRdb shows in-frame clones only, minus some. Here the sample spans some 95,000 clones, 76% being singletons. Sequenced sample: peripheral blood. The chain combines TRBV6-4 with TRBJ2-3; D possibly corresponds to TRBD1 (5 bases). The clonotype comes from a man in his 70s with acute or convalescent COVID-19. The chain's CDR3 is CASSDSSGSSTDTQYF. CDR3 nucleotide sequence: TGTGCCAGCAGTGACTCCTCAGGGTCAAGCACAGATACGCAGTATTTT.